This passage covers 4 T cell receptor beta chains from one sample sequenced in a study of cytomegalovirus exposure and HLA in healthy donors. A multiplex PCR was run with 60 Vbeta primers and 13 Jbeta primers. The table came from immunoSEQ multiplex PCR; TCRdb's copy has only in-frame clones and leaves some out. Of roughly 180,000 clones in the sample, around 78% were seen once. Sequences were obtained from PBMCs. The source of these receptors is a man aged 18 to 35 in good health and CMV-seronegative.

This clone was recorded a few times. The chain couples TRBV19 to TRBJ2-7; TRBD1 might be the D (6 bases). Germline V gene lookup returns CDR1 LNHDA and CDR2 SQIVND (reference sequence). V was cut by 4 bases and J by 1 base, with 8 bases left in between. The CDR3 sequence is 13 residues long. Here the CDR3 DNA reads TGTGCCAGTAGTACCGGACAGTCCTACGAGCAGTACTTC. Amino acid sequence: CASSTGQSYEQYF.

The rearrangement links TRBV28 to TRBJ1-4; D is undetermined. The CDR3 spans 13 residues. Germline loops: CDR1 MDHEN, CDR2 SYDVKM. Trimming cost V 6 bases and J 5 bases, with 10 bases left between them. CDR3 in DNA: TGTGCCAGCAGGGGAGGCAGAAATGAAAAACTGTTTTTT. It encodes CASRGGRNEKLFF.

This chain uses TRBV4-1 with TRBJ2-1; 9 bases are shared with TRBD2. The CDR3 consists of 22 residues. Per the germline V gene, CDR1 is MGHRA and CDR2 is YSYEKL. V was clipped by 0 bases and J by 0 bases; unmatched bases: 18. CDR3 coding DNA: TGCGCCAGCAGCCAAGATCTACCCGGCGGGAGGGCCCTAAAAAGCTCCTACAATGAGCAGTTCTTC. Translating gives CASSQDLPGGRALKSSYNEQFF.

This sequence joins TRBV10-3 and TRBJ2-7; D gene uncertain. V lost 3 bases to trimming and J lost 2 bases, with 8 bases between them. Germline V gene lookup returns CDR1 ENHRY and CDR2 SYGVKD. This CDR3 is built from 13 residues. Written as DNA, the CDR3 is TGTGCCATCAGTGATCACCAGGCCTACGAGCAGTACTTC. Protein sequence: CAISDHQAYEQYF.